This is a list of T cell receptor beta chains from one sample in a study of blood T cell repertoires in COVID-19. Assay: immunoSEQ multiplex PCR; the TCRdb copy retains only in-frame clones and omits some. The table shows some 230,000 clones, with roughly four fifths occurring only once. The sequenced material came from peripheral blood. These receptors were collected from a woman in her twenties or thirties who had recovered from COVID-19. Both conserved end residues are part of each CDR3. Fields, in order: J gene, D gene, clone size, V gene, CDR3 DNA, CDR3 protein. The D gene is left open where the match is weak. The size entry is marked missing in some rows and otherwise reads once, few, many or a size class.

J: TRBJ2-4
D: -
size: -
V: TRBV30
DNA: TGTGCCTGGAGCCCGGGAGTAGCCAAAAACATTCAGTACTTC
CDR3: CAWSPGVAKNIQYF

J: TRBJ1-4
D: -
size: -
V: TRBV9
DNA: TGTGCCAGCAGCGTAGGTGGATTTTCAGGGGTGGTCGCAACTAATGAAAAACTGTTTTTT
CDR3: CASSVGGFSGVVATNEKLFF

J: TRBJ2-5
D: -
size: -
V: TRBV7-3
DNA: TGTGCCAGCAGCCCTCAACCGGGACTAGAGACCCAGTACTTC
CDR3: CASSPQPGLETQYF

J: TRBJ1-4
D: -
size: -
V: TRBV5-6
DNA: TGTGCCAGCAGCTCAGGGGACGGGCTGTTTTTT
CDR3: CASSSGDGLFF

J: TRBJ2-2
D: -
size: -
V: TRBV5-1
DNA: TGCGCCAGCAGCTTGGGGCGGAAGAACACCGGGGAGCTGTTTTTT
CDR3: CASSLGRKNTGELFF

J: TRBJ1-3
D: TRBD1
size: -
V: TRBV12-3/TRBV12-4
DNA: TGTGCCAGCAGTACGGACAGGGGAGACACCATATATTTT
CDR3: CASSTDRGDTIYF

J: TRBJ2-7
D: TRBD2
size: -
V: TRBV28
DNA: TGTGCCAGCAGTCCCTCCGGACTAGAGGTTGACGAGCAGTACTTC
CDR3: CASSPSGLEVDEQYF

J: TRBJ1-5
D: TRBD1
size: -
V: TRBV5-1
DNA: TGCGCCAGCAGTGGACAGGGCGGTCAGCCCCAGCATTTT
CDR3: CASSGQGGQPQHF

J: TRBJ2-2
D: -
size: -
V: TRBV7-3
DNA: TGTGCCAGCAGCCTGTTCACCGGGGAGCTGTTTTTT
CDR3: CASSLFTGELFF

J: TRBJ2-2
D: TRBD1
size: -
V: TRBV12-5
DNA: TGTGCTAGTGGACTCGGACAGGGGGGGACCGGGGAGCTGTTTTTT
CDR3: CASGLGQGGTGELFF

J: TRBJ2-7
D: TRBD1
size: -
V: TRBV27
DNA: TGTGCCAGCAGTTTCCGACAGGGGGCCTACGAGCAGTACTTC
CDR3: CASSFRQGAYEQYF

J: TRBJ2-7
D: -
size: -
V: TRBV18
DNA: TGTGCCAGCTCAAAAGCAGACAAAGACTACGAGCAGTACTTC
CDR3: CASSKADKDYEQYF

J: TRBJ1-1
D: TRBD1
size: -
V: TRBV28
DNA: TGTGCCAGCAGTTTACTCCCGGGACAGGGTTCTGGAACTGAAGCTTTCTTT
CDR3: CASSLLPGQGSGTEAFF

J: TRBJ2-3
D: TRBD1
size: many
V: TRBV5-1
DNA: TGCGCCAGCAGCTGGGACAGGTTCATAAATACGCAGTATTTT
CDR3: CASSWDRFINTQYF

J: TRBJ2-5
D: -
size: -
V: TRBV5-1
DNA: TGCGCCAGCAGCTTGGACAAGACCCAGTACTTC
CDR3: CASSLDKTQYF

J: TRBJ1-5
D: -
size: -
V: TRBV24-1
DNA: TGTGCCACCAGTGAAAGAGAGACAGGCCCCAATCAGCCCCAGCATTTT
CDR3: CATSERETGPNQPQHF

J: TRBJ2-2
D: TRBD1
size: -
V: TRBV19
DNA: TGTGCCAGTAGTACCACAGGGGGGAACACCGGGGAGCTGTTTTTT
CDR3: CASSTTGGNTGELFF

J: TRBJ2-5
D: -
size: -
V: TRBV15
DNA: TGTGCCACCAGCAGAGATCTCAGCGAAGAGACCCAGTACTTC
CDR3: CATSRDLSEETQYF

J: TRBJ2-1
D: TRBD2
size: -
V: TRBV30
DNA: TGTGCCTGTTCGGGACTAGCGGGAGAGATTGAGCAGTTCTTC
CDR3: CACSGLAGEIEQFF

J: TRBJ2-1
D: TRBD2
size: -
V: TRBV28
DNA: TGTGCCAGCACCCTTGAGCGGGACTCCTACAATGAGCAGTTCTTC
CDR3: CASTLERDSYNEQFF

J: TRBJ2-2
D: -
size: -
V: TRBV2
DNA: TGTGCCAGCAGCCGATTAGGGGGAGGGAACCGCGGGGAGCTGTTTTTT
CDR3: CASSRLGGGNRGELFF

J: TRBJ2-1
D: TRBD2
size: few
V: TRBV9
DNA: TGTGCCAGCAGCGTATTGGCGGGAGTGACCTACAATGAGCAGTTCTTC
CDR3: CASSVLAGVTYNEQFF

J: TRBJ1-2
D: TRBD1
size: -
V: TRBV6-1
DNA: TGTGCCAGCAGTGAAAGGGGGCTGCGGTATGGCTACACCTTC
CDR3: CASSERGLRYGYTF

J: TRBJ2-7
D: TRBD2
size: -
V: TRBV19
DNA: TGTGCCAGTGCCCGGACTAGCGGGAGTGGTTACGAGCAGTACTTC
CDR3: CASARTSGSGYEQYF